The 26 T cell receptor beta chains in this list originate from one sample, sequenced in a study of CD8 T cells in Susac syndrome. Random-hexamer reverse transcription was applied to about 0.45 to 1 ug RNA. TCRdb called the immunoSEQ multiplex PCR reads again in MiXCR, with one record for every CDR3 protein. This table has around 200,000 distinct CDR3 sequences, around 93% appearing once. Sequencing used CD4+ T cells from PBMCs. These receptors came from a human donor with multiple sclerosis.

The chain is built from TRBV20-1 and TRBJ2-5; possible D gene TRBD2, 6 bases. Trimming shortened V by 8 bases and J by 2 bases, and 12 bases separated the two germline ends. The germline CDR1 and CDR2 sequences are DFQATT and SNEGSKA (reference sequence). The CDR3 is 12 residues long. The CDR3 nucleotides read TGCAGTAGTGGCCGGGGGCAAGAGACCCAGTACTTC. This sequence encodes CSSGRGQETQYF.

The chain links TRBV15 to TRBJ2-1, with 9 bases aligning to TRBD2. With V trimmed by 0 bases and J by 5 bases, 5 bases remained unmatched. Germline lookup yields CDR1 LNHNV and CDR2 YYDKDF (reference sequence). The CDR3 sequence is 16 residues long. CDR3 sequence: CATSRDRAGGHNEQFF. The CDR3 nucleotides are TGTGCCACCAGCAGAGACCGAGCGGGGGGTCACAATGAGCAGTTCTTC.

The chain joins TRBV11-2 to TRBJ1-2; D is perhaps TRBD1 (5 bases). Germline V gene sequence: CDR1 SGHAT, CDR2 FQNNGV. This CDR3 is 14 amino acids long. Trimming took 8 bases from V and 8 from J, leaving 21 bases between them. The CDR3 nucleotides are TGTGCCAGCCGATCCGTGGGGGTGCTAAGGGGCTACACCTTC. Protein product: CASRSVGVLRGYTF.

V and J are TRBV20-1 and TRBJ1-5, with unresolved D. V gave up 1 base and J gave up 2 bases, with 6 bases separating them. CDR3 size: 13 residues. Germline V gene lookup returns CDR1 DFQATT and CDR2 SNEGSKA (reference sequence). CDR3 loop: CSARVHGNQPQHF. DNA of the CDR3: TGCAGTGCTAGAGTACACGGCAATCAGCCCCAGCATTTT.

The J gene is TRBJ1-1, the V gene TRBV5-4, with TRBD1 as a possible D gene (6 bases). The V gene's germline CDR1 is SGHNT and CDR2 YYREEE (reference sequence). The CDR3 runs to 14 residues. V shed 1 base and J shed 4 bases, with 11 bases lying between them. DNA of the CDR3: TGTGCCAGCAGCTTGAGAGGGGGGGCCACTGAAGCTTTCTTT. It yields the protein CASSLRGGATEAFF.

This clonotype was picked up one time. The V call is TRBV7-2, the J call TRBJ2-1, with 9 nucleotides matching TRBD2. Per the germline V gene, CDR1 is SGHTA and CDR2 is FQGNSA. V shed 5 bases and J 2 bases; nucleotides not matched to a gene: 4. The CDR3 has 15 residues. The CDR3 DNA sequence: TGTGCCAGCAGCCGACTAGCGGTCGCCTACAATGAGCAGTTCTTC. Translation: CASSRLAVAYNEQFF.

The CDR3 DNA sequence: TGTGCCAGCAGTGATCGGCCAGGGGGCAGTGGCTACACCTTC. Protein: CASSDRPGGSGYTF. This chain uses TRBV25-1 with TRBJ1-2, with TRBD1 identical over 8 bases. The CDR3 is 14 residues long. Germline V lookup: CDR1 MGHDK, CDR2 SYGVNS. The junction had 7 bases not matched to a gene; V was cut back by 3 bases and J by 7 bases.

The chain recombines TRBV9 with TRBJ1-1; tentatively, D is TRBD1 (5 bases). The CDR3 runs 16 residues. V was trimmed by 4 bases and J by 0 bases, leaving 16 bases between them. Per the germline V gene, CDR1 is SGDLS and CDR2 is YYNGEE. CDR3 protein: CASSPGRGPMNTEAFF. CDR3 DNA: TGTGCCAGCAGCCCAGGACGGGGACCCATGAACACTGAAGCTTTCTTT. Filled out from reference TRBV9 and TRBJ1-1, the complete variable domain reads DSGVTQTPKHLITATGQRVTLRCSPRSGDLSVYWYQQSLDQGLQFLIQYYNGEERAKGNILERFSAQQFPDLHSELNLSSLELGDSALYFCASSPGRGPMNTEAFFGQGTRLTVV.

V and J are TRBV12-3 or TRBV12-4 and TRBJ2-7, with D uncertain. The V gene lost 2 bases and the J gene lost 0 bases, with 5 bases spanning the gap. The CDR3 is 13 residues long. For the CDR3, the DNA is TGTGCCAGCAGTTTAAGAAGCTCCTACGAGCAGTACTTC. It specifies CASSLRSSYEQYF.

The CDR3 DNA sequence: TGCGCCAGCAGCTTGGCCGGGACAGGGAATAATCAGCCCCAGCATTTT. Protein: CASSLAGTGNNQPQHF. The chain employs TRBV5-1 and TRBJ1-5, with TRBD1 matching over 9 bases. CDR3 length equals 16 residues. Germline values: CDR1 SGHRS, CDR2 YFSETQ. The V segment lost 0 bases and the J segment 4 bases; nucleotides outside the gene matches: 5.

This rearrangement joins TRBV10-3 to TRBJ2-1; TRBD2 aligns across 7 bases. After removal of 8 bases from V and 0 bases from J, the junction contained 4 bases not matched to a gene. This CDR3 has 14 residues. The germline gives CDR1 ENHRY, CDR2 SYGVKD. CDR3 protein: CAIGGGGSYNEQFF. The CDR3 nucleotides are TGTGCCATCGGTGGCGGGGGCTCCTACAATGAGCAGTTCTTC.

This chain uses TRBV3-1 with TRBJ1-6; a weak D match, TRBD1 (5 bases). The CDR3 loop spans 15 amino acids. The germline V gene encodes CDR1 LGHDT and CDR2 YNNKEL (reference sequence). Trimming stripped 5 bases from V and 1 base from J, with 9 bases between. CDR3 protein: CASSLRGSYNSPLHF. The DNA of the CDR3 is TGTGCCAGCAGCTTACGGGGGTCCTATAATTCACCCCTCCACTTT.

The CDR3 loop is CASSQGGRGPYIQYF. CDR3 bases: TGTGCCAGCAGCCAAGGAGGCAGGGGGCCCTACATTCAGTACTTC. This chain joins TRBV3-1 and TRBJ2-4, with 8 bases that match TRBD1. The CDR3 contains 15 residues. J gave up 8 bases and V 1 base, and 7 bases lay outside the gene matches. Germline V gene data show CDR1 as LGHDT and CDR2 as YNNKEL (reference sequence).

The chain joins TRBV23-1 to TRBJ1-1; D is unresolved. TRBV23-1 belongs to the ORF category, with a function that is uncertain. This CDR3 spans 13 amino acids. Trimming stripped 0 bases from V and 8 bases from J, with 10 bases between. The CDR3 sequence is CASSQSGRREAFF. In DNA form, the CDR3 reads TGCGCCAGCAGTCAATCGGGGAGGAGGGAAGCTTTCTTT.

The CDR3 DNA reads TGCAGTGCTAGTGGTAGCAGCCGCGCAGATACGCAGTATTTT. Protein: CSASGSSRADTQYF. This chain joins TRBV20-1 and TRBJ2-3; no clear D. CDR3 size: 14 residues. Looked up from germline, CDR1 is DFQATT and CDR2 is SNEGSKA (reference sequence). V shed 3 bases and J shed 4 bases, with 14 bases lying between them.

The CDR3 DNA reads as TGTGCCAGCAGCCAGCCCCCAGATACGCAGTATTTT. This translates into CASSQPPDTQYF. The V and J genes are TRBV3-1 and TRBJ2-3; D is undetermined. Germline V gene lookup returns CDR1 LGHDT and CDR2 YNNKEL (reference sequence). This CDR3 has 12 amino acids. The V end was cut by 3 bases, the J end by 4 bases, with 5 bases between.

The V gene is TRBV5-1, the J gene TRBJ2-2; the D is unclear. CDR1 and CDR2 (germline): SGHRS, YFSETQ. V dropped 4 bases and J dropped 0 bases, with 13 bases sitting between them. This CDR3 has 16 residues. CDR3 coding DNA: TGCGCCAGCAGCCTTCGTGCAGGATCGAACACCGGGGAGCTGTTTTTT. This codes for CASSLRAGSNTGELFF.

The chain employs TRBV18 and TRBJ1-2; unclear D gene. This CDR3 is 15 amino acids long. V shed 0 bases and J shed 8 bases, with 16 bases lying between them. CDR1 is KGHSH and CDR2 is LQKENI in the germline V gene. This CDR3 reads CASSPPSPAAGGYTF. DNA of the CDR3: TGTGCCAGCTCACCACCCTCCCCGGCAGCGGGAGGCTACACCTTC.

The V call is TRBV29-1, the J call TRBJ2-2; D unresolved. This CDR3 has 14 residues. The V gene's germline CDR1 is SQVTM and CDR2 ANQGSEA. Trimming shortened V by 7 bases and J by 0 bases, and 12 bases separated the two germline ends. The CDR3 DNA reads TGCAGCGCCGGGTCTACCGCGAACACCGGGGAGCTGTTTTTT. It specifies CSAGSTANTGELFF.

The chain couples TRBV20-1 to TRBJ2-7; 10 positions match TRBD1. J gave up 8 bases and V 4 bases, and 8 bases lay outside the gene matches. Germline V gives CDR1 DFQATT, CDR2 SNEGSKA (reference sequence). The CDR3 runs to 13 residues. The CDR3 DNA reads TGCAGTGCTATTGACAGGGACAGGGGTCAGCAGTACGTC. It codes for CSAIDRDRGQQYV.

The chain has TRBV4-1 and TRBJ1-1; no definite D call. Trimming left V 2 bases short and J 0 bases short, with 16 bases between. This CDR3 has 17 residues. CDR1 and CDR2 (germline): MGHRA, YSYEKL. The DNA of the CDR3 is TGCGCCAGCAGCCAATTGGACCTGATCACGGTGAACACTGAAGCTTTCTTT. Protein product: CASSQLDLITVNTEAFF.

The gene calls are TRBV7-2 and TRBJ1-5; D may be TRBD1 (5 bases). Germline V gene data show CDR1 as SGHTA and CDR2 as FQGNSA. The germline V and J ends were trimmed by 0 bases and 7 bases, with 7 bases remaining between them. The CDR3 loop spans 13 amino acids. CDR3: CASSLAGEQPQHF. The CDR3 region has the DNA TGTGCCAGCAGCTTAGCAGGGGAACAGCCCCAGCATTTT.

Only one count was recorded for this clonotype. The chain joins TRBV13 to TRBJ2-3; TRBD2 agrees at 11 bases. CDR3 size: 17 residues. Germline V CDR1 and CDR2: PRHDT, FYEKMQ (reference sequence). The V segment lost 3 bases and the J segment 2 bases; nucleotides outside the gene matches: 7. CDR3 residues: CASSLSGLADPTDTQYF. The CDR3 bases are TGTGCCAGCAGCTTGTCGGGACTAGCGGACCCCACAGATACGCAGTATTTT.

The chain joins TRBV28 to TRBJ2-3, with TRBD1 matching over 9 bases. V was pared by 5 bases and J by 2 bases, with 14 bases of the junction left unmatched. The germline V gene has CDR1 MDHEN and CDR2 SYDVKM. The CDR3 length is 18 residues. CDR3 protein: CASSPSPGQGGPTDTQYF. The CDR3 bases are TGTGCCAGCAGTCCTAGCCCGGGACAGGGTGGCCCCACAGATACGCAGTATTTT.

This chain uses TRBV15 with TRBJ2-5; the match to TRBD2 covers 16 bases. Unmatched junction bases numbered 8, after V lost 5 bases and J lost 5 bases. This CDR3 comprises 17 residues. Germline CDR1 is LNHNV and CDR2 is YYDKDF (reference sequence). The CDR3, as DNA: TGTGCCACCAGCCGGGGACTAGCGGGGGGGCGGAGGGAGACCCAGTACTTC. This encodes CATSRGLAGGRRETQYF.

The chain joins TRBV25-1 to TRBJ1-5; a weak D match, TRBD1 (6 bases). V lost 6 bases and J 6 bases, leaving 12 bases between the germline ends. This CDR3 contains 13 residues. Germline lookup yields CDR1 MGHDK and CDR2 SYGVNS. CDR3 bases: TGTGCCAGCAGCTCAGGGGAAGTTCAGCCCCAGCATTTT. Its protein is CASSSGEVQPQHF.